This TCR beta chain emerged from a study of cytomegalovirus exposure and HLA in healthy donors. Notes on this clone: As yet, its antigen is unknown.

Study-level points and caveats: Highly shared variants forming one cluster were likely a sequencing artifact. The study flagged about 150 TCR beta chains as cytomegalovirus-associated.

The PCR made use of 60 Vbeta and 13 Jbeta primers. In the authors' methods: In a later analysis, the count reached roughly 80 million unique TCR beta chains, with 10 million to 14 million shared. The protocol was immunoSEQ multiplex PCR, while the TCRdb copy is restricted to in-frame clones and leaves out a portion. V and J calls and clone size are those listed in that table; D and trimming were worked out from the DNA. The table lists fewer than 110,000 clones, around three quarters of them singletons. The sequence was obtained from a man aged 30 to 45 in good health and CMV-seronegative. Sequenced input: PBMCs.

The CDR3 DNA is TGTGCCAGCAGCTTAGTGGGCCCGAACACCGGGGAGCTGTTTTTT. Protein product: CASSLVGPNTGELFF. The chain links TRBV7-9 to TRBJ2-2; D unresolved. The CDR3 runs 15 residues. Trimming left V 1 base short and J 0 bases short, with 6 bases between. CDR1 is SEHNR, CDR2 FQNEAQ, per germline (reference sequence).